What follows describes a single TCR beta chain. Its antigen is unidentified. The sample belongs to a study of T-cell reconstitution after alpha-beta-depleted transplantation in children. A library of TCRbeta sequences, prepared with unique molecular identifiers, was generated. MiXCR was run by TCRdb on the PCR reads, yielding one entry per CDR3 protein. Here the sample spans roughly 280,000 distinct CDR3 sequences, roughly 10% being singletons. The CDR3 has 15 residues. Trimming stripped 5 bases from V and 5 bases from J, with 19 bases between. Looked up from germline, CDR1 is GTSNPN and CDR2 is SVGIG (reference sequence). Whole-study results and caveats: At one year after transplant, newly produced T cells mostly accounted for T-cell counts and diversity. Reports say that about two months after transplant, the alpha-beta T cells came out of several hundred graft clones that had expanded. Some patients showed high day-60 TCRbeta diversity, which derived from surviving recipient T cells and thymic progenitors.

Sample: peripheral blood, taken 180 days after TCRalphabeta/CD19-depleted stem cell transplant. The gene calls are TRBV30 and TRBJ2-1; either TRBD1 or TRBD2 may supply D (6 bases each). This clonotype was obtained from a male patient under 10 years old who had a stem cell transplant for chronic granulomatous disease, so the T cells may come from the graft donor. The CDR3 spells CAWHRFGGTHNEQFF. For the CDR3, the DNA is TGTGCCTGGCACCGGTTTGGGGGGACACACAATGAGCAGTTCTTC.